This T cell receptor beta chain is from a study of cytomegalovirus exposure and HLA in healthy donors. Overall study findings and caveats: After further analysis at a later stage, roughly 16,000 TCR beta sequences were associated with HLA alleles at 0.05 false discovery rate.

Primers for the PCR totalled 60 Vbeta and 13 Jbeta. The authors' processing: Around 83 million unique TCR beta chains, roughly 10 million shared, were counted in a later analysis. TCRdb's table, derived via immunoSEQ multiplex PCR, lists solely in-frame clones and lacks some. D and trimming come from the DNA, and the V and J calls and clone size come from that table. The table shows 130,000 or so clones, with 75% to 85% occurring only once. In regard to this clone: Its matching antigen is unknown.

Germline V gene sequence: CDR1 SGHNT, CDR2 YYREEE (reference sequence). This CDR3 spans 16 amino acids. V was pared by 4 bases and J by 4 bases, with 10 bases of the junction left unmatched. This chain connects TRBV5-4 to TRBJ2-3, with 9 bases lining up with TRBD2. The sequence came from a woman aged 45-60 years in good health and CMV-seropositive. Sequencing was carried out using PBMCs. The CDR3 is CASSQLIAGAADTQYF. In DNA, the CDR3 is TGTGCCAGCAGCCAGCTGATAGCGGGAGCGGCAGATACGCAGTATTTT.